The 25 T cell receptor beta chains below all came from one sample that was sequenced in a study of technical replicates of blood from a few donors. Repertoires were generated with immunoSEQ multiplex PCR, while TCRdb's copy carries only in-frame clones and drops some. The sample has 50,000 to 70,000 clones, about 88% seen once. What was sequenced was PBMCs. Receptors originate from a human donor in good health. Some clones in this sample may be carry-over from other donors' samples.

The CDR3 sequence: CASSEAPDRNGYTF. The CDR3 DNA reads TGTGCCAGCAGTGAAGCGCCGGACAGGAACGGCTACACCTTC. The chain employs TRBV6-1 and TRBJ1-2; 7 bases line up with TRBD1. The CDR3 is made up of 14 amino acids. The germline gives CDR1 MNHNS, CDR2 SASEGT. V lost 0 bases, J lost 8 bases, and 6 bases stayed unmatched.

CDR3 residues: CASSLGLTGAWETQYF. DNA of the CDR3: TGTGCCAGCAGCCTTGGACTAACCGGGGCCTGGGAGACCCAGTACTTC. The chain employs TRBV4-2 and TRBJ2-5; possible D gene TRBD2, 6 bases. The CDR3 has 16 residues. The V gene lost 4 bases and the J gene lost 5 bases, with 20 bases spanning the gap. Germline V gives CDR1 LGHNA, CDR2 YNFKEQ.

The genes are TRBV19 and TRBJ1-5; D is uncertain. V was cut by 3 bases and J by 6 bases, with 15 bases left in between. The length of the CDR3 is 15 residues. CDR1 is LNHDA, CDR2 SQIVND, per germline (reference sequence). The CDR3 region has the DNA TGTGCCAGTAGTATTGAGTGGTCCCGGGGTCAGCCCCAGCATTTT. It is translated as CASSIEWSRGQPQHF.

The chain joins TRBV19 to TRBJ1-5; 7 bases are a match to TRBD1. Losses at the gene ends were 9 bases for V and 3 bases for J; bases not matched to a gene: 5. Germline V gene lookup returns CDR1 LNHDA and CDR2 SQIVND (reference sequence). The CDR3 runs to 13 residues. This CDR3 is CASVDRTNQPQHF. CDR3 nucleotides: TGTGCCAGCGTGGACAGGACCAATCAGCCCCAGCATTTT.

This clone was recorded only once. The chain recombines TRBV7-2 with TRBJ2-1, with D possibly TRBD1 on 5 matching bases. Germline CDR1 reads SGHTA; CDR2 reads FQGNSA. CDR3 length: 13 amino acids. The V end lost 6 bases, the J end lost 9 bases, and 15 bases lay between the germline ends. CDR3 bases: TGTGCCAGCAGTGAGACAGTTACGATTGAGCAGTTCTTC. It yields the protein CASSETVTIEQFF.

The chain uses TRBV7-9 and TRBJ2-5, with 10 positions matching TRBD1. The germline gives CDR1 SEHNR, CDR2 FQNEAQ (reference sequence). The CDR3 has 15 residues. The junction had 11 bases not matched to a gene; V was cut back by 10 bases and J by 3 bases. CDR3: CATPGRTGGKETQYF. Written as DNA, the CDR3 is TGTGCCACCCCCGGGAGGACAGGGGGTAAAGAGACCCAGTACTTC. The whole variable domain, remainder taken from reference TRBV7-9 and TRBJ2-5, is DTGVSQNPRHKITKRGQNVTFRCDPISEHNRLYWYRQTLGQGPEFLTYFQNEAQLEKSRLLSDRFSAERPKGSFSTLEIQRTEQGDSAMYLCATPGRTGGKETQYFGPGTRLLVL.

The chain couples TRBV6-1 to TRBJ1-1, with 9 positions matching TRBD1. The CDR3 contains 15 residues. With V trimmed by 7 bases and J by 0 bases, 6 bases remained unmatched. In germline, CDR1 is MNHNS, CDR2 SASEGT. Written as DNA, the CDR3 is TGTGCCAGCAAACGGGACAGGGCGATGAACACTGAAGCTTTCTTT. Protein product: CASKRDRAMNTEAFF.

V is TRBV19 and J is TRBJ1-6, with D hard to call. Trimming took 7 bases from V and 4 from J, leaving 20 bases between them. There are 17 residues in the CDR3. Germline V gives CDR1 LNHDA, CDR2 SQIVND (reference sequence). The CDR3: CASKTATGRDYNSPLHF. The CDR3 nucleotides read TGTGCCAGTAAAACAGCCACCGGGCGGGATTATAATTCACCCCTCCACTTT.

This chain connects TRBV5-1 to TRBJ2-7, with TRBD2 identical over 13 bases. Germline lookup yields CDR1 SGHRS and CDR2 YFSETQ. The junction had 11 bases not matched to a gene; V was cut back by 4 bases and J by 7 bases. This CDR3 has 16 residues. The CDR3 region has the DNA TGCGCCAGCAGCCCCGGACTAGCGGGGGCGTACGGAGAGCAGTACTTC. Amino acids: CASSPGLAGAYGEQYF.

The rearrangement links TRBV5-6 to TRBJ2-7; possible D gene TRBD1, 6 bases. V was pared by 0 bases and J by 2 bases, with 15 bases between. The germline V gene encodes CDR1 SGHDT and CDR2 YYEEEE. This CDR3 contains 16 residues. DNA of the CDR3: TGTGCCAGCAGCTTGGTTGACATCCAGGGGCCCTACGAGCAGTACTTC. This gives the protein CASSLVDIQGPYEQYF.

This clone was found a few times. This chain links TRBV5-1 with TRBJ2-5; maybe TRBD2 (5 bases). The V end was cut by 6 bases, the J end by 3 bases, with 18 bases between. The CDR3 sequence is 15 residues long. Germline V CDR1 and CDR2: SGHRS, YFSETQ. The CDR3 region has the DNA TGCGCCAGCACCATCCCCTCGCCGGGGAAAGAGACCCAGTACTTC. It yields the protein CASTIPSPGKETQYF.

V usage is TRBV6-5 and J usage is TRBJ2-7; 9 positions agree with TRBD1. The trim removed 0 bases at V and 4 bases at J, leaving 4 bases unmatched. Germline CDR1 is MNHEY and CDR2 is SVGAGI. The CDR3 runs to 15 residues. CDR3 coding DNA: TGTGCCAGCAGTTACTCCGGGACAGGGCTTTACGAGCAGTACTTC. Amino acids: CASSYSGTGLYEQYF.

The CDR3 DNA follows: TGCAGCCATACACGGGACAGGGTCTACGAGCAGTACTTC. Translated, it gives CSHTRDRVYEQYF. The chain employs TRBV29-1 and TRBJ2-7; TRBD1 aligns across 9 bases. With 8 bases clipped from V and 3 bases from J, the junction kept 8 bases outside the gene matches. This CDR3 has 13 amino acids. Germline CDR1 and CDR2: SQVTM and ANQGSEA.

V and J are TRBV4-3 and TRBJ1-4, with 10 bases that match TRBD1. The V gene's germline CDR1 is LGHNA and CDR2 YSLEER. This CDR3 is built from 16 residues. After removal of 0 bases from V and 7 bases from J, the junction contained 5 bases not matched to a gene. CDR3: CASSQEAGTGAEKLFF. In DNA, the CDR3 is TGCGCCAGCAGCCAAGAAGCCGGGACAGGGGCTGAAAAACTGTTTTTT.

The chain joins TRBV18 to TRBJ1-2; D remains ambiguous. The CDR3 is made up of 13 amino acids. Trimming pared 5 bases from V and 8 bases from J, leaving 15 bases between. Germline CDR1 and CDR2: KGHSH and LQKENI. CDR3 in DNA: TGTGCCAGCTCATTGGAGACCCGGCGGGGCTACACCTTC. Translating gives CASSLETRRGYTF.

V and J are TRBV2 and TRBJ1-1; 10 bases line up with TRBD1. CDR1 and CDR2 from the germline V gene are SNHLY and FYNNEI. Trimming cost V 10 bases and J 4 bases; bases outside gene matches: 9. This CDR3 contains 14 residues. The CDR3 sequence: CAIPGQGLATEAFF. CDR3 sequence (DNA): TGTGCCATTCCGGGACAGGGGTTAGCCACTGAAGCTTTCTTT.

This rearrangement joins TRBV10-2 to TRBJ1-6, with a possible D match to TRBD1 (6 bases). Germline V CDR1 and CDR2: WSHSY, SAAADI. The CDR3 has 16 residues. With 0 bases removed from V and 4 bases from J, the gap between germline ends came to 10 bases. As DNA, the CDR3 is TGCGCCAGCAGTGAGTCCGGACAGAGGTATAATTCACCCCTCCACTTT. Protein: CASSESGQRYNSPLHF.

The chain employs TRBV10-1 and TRBJ2-7; 10 bases fit TRBD2. Trimming removed 9 bases from V and 1 base from J; junction bases left unmatched: 9. CDR3 length: 15 amino acids. The germline V gene encodes CDR1 WNHNN and CDR2 SYGVQD (reference sequence). Here the CDR3 DNA reads TGCGCCAGAAGAGTCATAGCGGGAGGTTCCTACGAGCAGTACTTC. Amino acid sequence: CARRVIAGGSYEQYF.

This chain links TRBV4-1 with TRBJ2-1; 8 nucleotides align to TRBD1. Losses at the gene ends were 1 base for V and 4 bases for J; bases not matched to a gene: 6. Germline V gene lookup returns CDR1 MGHRA and CDR2 YSYEKL. This CDR3 contains 16 residues. In DNA form, the CDR3 reads TGCGCCAGCAGCCAAGTCCGCGGGACAGGATACAATGAGCAGTTCTTC. The encoded protein is CASSQVRGTGYNEQFF.

In nucleotides, the CDR3 is TGTGCCAGCAGTGTCCCCAGGGCCTACGAGCAGTACTTC. Its protein is CASSVPRAYEQYF. The chain recombines TRBV2 with TRBJ2-7, with D possibly matching TRBD1 (5 bases). This CDR3 has 13 residues. The V gene's germline CDR1 is SNHLY and CDR2 FYNNEI. With 4 bases removed from V and 2 bases from J, the gap between germline ends came to 9 bases.

The chain recombines TRBV9 with TRBJ1-3; D is ambiguous. The V end was cut by 3 bases, the J end by 0 bases, with 7 bases between. CDR1 is SGDLS, CDR2 YYNGEE, per germline. The CDR3 is 14 residues long. Here the CDR3 reads CASSAGNSGNTIYF. In DNA form, the CDR3 reads TGTGCCAGCAGCGCCGGGAACTCTGGAAACACCATATATTTT.

The chain recombines TRBV5-8 with TRBJ2-1; 13 bases match TRBD2. The germline CDR1 and CDR2 sequences are SGHTS and YDEGEE. This CDR3 has 17 amino acids. V lost 4 bases and J lost 4; bases outside the gene matches: 8. The CDR3 spells CASSLLAGGPGYNEQFF. The CDR3 DNA reads as TGTGCCAGCAGCCTACTAGCGGGAGGGCCGGGATACAATGAGCAGTTCTTC.

The chain joins TRBV29-1 to TRBJ2-3; D is unclear. The length of the CDR3 is 12 residues. The ends were cut back, 4 bases at V and 2 bases at J, with 7 bases in the middle. Germline V gene data show CDR1 as SQVTM and CDR2 as ANQGSEA. CDR3 in amino acids: CSVATDTDTQYF. The DNA for the CDR3 is TGCAGCGTTGCGACTGACACAGATACGCAGTATTTT.

V usage is TRBV29-1 and J usage is TRBJ2-5; 9 positions match TRBD2. Looked up from germline, CDR1 is SQVTM and CDR2 is ANQGSEA. This CDR3 has 17 amino acids. Trimming removed 6 bases from V and 1 base from J; junction bases left unmatched: 15. The CDR3 region is CSVHTDFSGGPQETQYF. The DNA of the CDR3 is TGCAGCGTCCATACGGACTTCAGCGGGGGGCCCCAAGAGACCCAGTACTTC.

This rearrangement joins TRBV7-9 to TRBJ2-3, with TRBD2 matching 9 bases. Germline V lookup: CDR1 SEHNR, CDR2 FQNEAQ (reference sequence). After removal of 3 bases from V and 6 bases from J, the junction contained 4 bases not matched to a gene. The CDR3 totals 14 residues. DNA of the CDR3: TGTGCCAGCAGCTTTAGCGGGAGTTCGGATACGCAGTATTTT. It yields the protein CASSFSGSSDTQYF.